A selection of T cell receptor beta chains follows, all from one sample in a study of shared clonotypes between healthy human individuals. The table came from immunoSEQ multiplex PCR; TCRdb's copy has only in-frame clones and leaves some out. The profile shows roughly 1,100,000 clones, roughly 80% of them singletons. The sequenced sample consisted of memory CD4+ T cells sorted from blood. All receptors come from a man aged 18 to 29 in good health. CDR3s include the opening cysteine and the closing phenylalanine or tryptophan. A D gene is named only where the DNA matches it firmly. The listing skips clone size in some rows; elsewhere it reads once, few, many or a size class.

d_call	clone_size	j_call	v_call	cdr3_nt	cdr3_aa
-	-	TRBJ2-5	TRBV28	TGTGCCAGCAAGGCTAGCCAAGAGACCCAGTACTTC	CASKASQETQYF
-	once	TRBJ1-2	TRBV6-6	TGTGCCAGCAGCTTTGCTCTGGAAGGTACATATGGCTACACCTTC	CASSFALEGTYGYTF
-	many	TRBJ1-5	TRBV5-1	TGCGCCAGCAGTTGGGGAAACCCCCCCAATCAGCCCCAGCATTTT	CASSWGNPPNQPQHF
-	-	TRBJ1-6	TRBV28	TGTGCCAGCAGTTGGGGTATTAAAGGACAGATCTATAATTCACCCCTCCACTTT	CASSWGIKGQIYNSPLHF
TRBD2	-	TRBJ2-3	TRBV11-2	TGTGCCAGCAGCCCATACCAGCGGGATGGCACAGATACGCAGTATTTT	CASSPYQRDGTDTQYF
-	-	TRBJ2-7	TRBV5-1	TGCGCCAGCAGCTTGGGGGGACCTTACGAGCAGTACTTC	CASSLGGPYEQYF
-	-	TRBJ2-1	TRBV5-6	TGTGCCAGCAGCTTGAACAGGCCTGGGGGGGAGCAGTTCTTC	CASSLNRPGGEQFF
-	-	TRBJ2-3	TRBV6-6	TGTGCCAGCAGTTGGGGAGATACGCAGTATTTT	CASSWGDTQYF
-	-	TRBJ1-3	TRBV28	TGTGCCAGCGTTCCCCTTGGGCAGGGGTCAGCAGGAAACACCATATATTTT	CASVPLGQGSAGNTIYF
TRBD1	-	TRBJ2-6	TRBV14	TGTGCCAGCAGCCGTTACAGGGGGCGTTTCTCTGGGGCCAACGTCCTGACTTTC	CASSRYRGRFSGANVLTF
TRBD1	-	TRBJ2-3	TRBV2	TGTGCCAGCAGTGGTGACAGGGGTTTCACAGATACGCAGTATTTT	CASSGDRGFTDTQYF
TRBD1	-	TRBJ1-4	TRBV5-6	TGTGCCAGCAGCTCGACAGGGGGGCGGGAAAAACTGTTTTTT	CASSSTGGREKLFF
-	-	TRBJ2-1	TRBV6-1	TGTGCCAGCAGTGAAGCGGGGCGACAGAAAAGATACAATGAGCAGTTCTTC	CASSEAGRQKRYNEQFF